One and the same sample provided the 5 T cell receptor beta chains below, sequenced in a study of CD8 T cells in ankylosing spondylitis. TCRdb independently ran MiXCR on the 5' RACE reads; one entry per CDR3 protein. The sample contains 30,000 to 45,000 distinct CDR3 sequences, less than 4% of which appear only once. The sequencing input was blood, either unsorted or a sorted T cell fraction (not recorded which). The receptors come from a male donor with ankylosing spondylitis or in good health (not recorded which).

The sample holds many counts of this clonotype. This chain links TRBV9 with TRBJ2-5, with D possibly being TRBD2 (7 bases). CDR3 length: 15 amino acids. Looked up from germline, CDR1 is SGDLS and CDR2 is YYNGEE. The ends were cut back, 2 bases at V and 5 bases at J, with 16 bases in the middle. DNA for the CDR3: TGTGCCAGCAGCGTCCGAGGGGGGGCTGCGGAGACCCAGTACTTC. The encoded protein is CASSVRGGAAETQYF.

In this sample, this clonotype turned up many times. The V and J genes are TRBV9 and TRBJ2-5; TRBD1 is a possible D gene (5 bases). Trimming took 4 bases from V and 1 from J, leaving 11 bases between them. Germline V gene sequence: CDR1 SGDLS, CDR2 YYNGEE. CDR3 length equals 14 residues. The CDR3 is CASSPTDPQETQYF. The DNA for the CDR3 is TGTGCCAGCAGCCCGACAGATCCCCAAGAGACCCAGTACTTC. Using reference TRBV9 and TRBJ2-5 for the parts outside the CDR3, the full variable domain is DSGVTQTPKHLITATGQRVTLRCSPRSGDLSVYWYQQSLDQGLQFLIQYYNGEERAKGNILERFSAQQFPDLHSELNLSSLELGDSALYFCASSPTDPQETQYFGPGTRLLVL.

In its sample, this clonotype was seen many times. The gene calls are TRBV9 and TRBJ1-2; TRBD1 aligns across 7 bases. The CDR3 runs to 15 residues. Losses at the gene ends were 0 bases for V and 8 bases for J; bases not matched to a gene: 10. Germline-derived CDR1 and CDR2 are SGDLS and YYNGEE. The CDR3 region is CASSVGGTALSGYTF. CDR3 nucleotide sequence: TGTGCCAGCAGCGTAGGGGGGACAGCGCTCAGCGGCTACACCTTC.

This clonotype was counted many times. The genes are TRBV9 and TRBJ1-1; D gene ambiguous. CDR1 is SGDLS, CDR2 YYNGEE, per germline. Trimming took off 3 bases at V and 4 bases at J, with 16 bases between the two ends. The CDR3 runs to 15 residues. The CDR3 loop is CASSGGDQRGTEAFF. For the CDR3, the DNA is TGTGCCAGCAGCGGAGGAGATCAGAGAGGCACTGAAGCTTTCTTT.

This clonotype has ten or more counts. The chain has TRBV9 and TRBJ1-3; D unresolved. V lost 0 bases, J lost 0 bases, and 13 bases lay in between. From germline, CDR1 is SGDLS and CDR2 YYNGEE. This CDR3 contains 17 residues. The CDR3 DNA is TGTGCCAGCAGCGTAGATGGTAGGGCCCGCTCTGGAAACACCATATATTTT. Translated: CASSVDGRARSGNTIYF.